This T cell receptor beta chain was documented in a study of shared clonotypes between healthy human individuals. Study-wide background: Each donor's CD8 memory used one plate, CD8 naive two, each CD4 subset three.

Method: immunoSEQ multiplex PCR; TCRdb's copy keeps in-frame clones and lacks some. The profile shows a few million clones, approximately 93% of them singletons. Looked up from germline, CDR1 is SGHTA and CDR2 is FQGNSA. V lost 5 bases, J lost 15 bases, and 22 bases stayed unmatched. This CDR3 has 16 amino acids. The sequence came from a man between 18 and 29 years old in good health. Some clones in this sample may be carry-over from other donors' samples. The specimen sequenced was naive CD4+ T cells from PBMCs. Subset meaning: CD45RA+ positively selected. This rearrangement joins TRBV7-2 to TRBJ2-1, with 7 bases fitting TRBD2. The CDR3 sequence: CASSEASGPSGRLGFF. CDR3 nucleotides: TGTGCCAGCAGCGAGGCCTCGGGGCCTAGCGGTCGACTGGGGTTCTTC. Filled out from reference TRBV7-2 and TRBJ2-1, the complete variable domain reads GAGVSQSPSNKVTEKGKDVELRCDPISGHTALYWYRQSLGQGLEFLIYFQGNSAPDKSGLPSDRFSAERTGGSVSTLTIQRTQQEDSAVYLCASSEASGPSGRLGFFGPGTRLTVL.